This T cell receptor (beta chain) appears in the sequencing data of a study of monozygotic twins with inflammatory bowel disease. CDR1 is SGHDT and CDR2 is YYEEEE in the germline V gene. The CDR3 is 12 residues long. TCRdb reworked the 5' RACE reads into one entry per CDR3 protein, no DNA. The sample data list 200,000 to 250,000 distinct CDR3 sequences. The source of this sequence is a human donor with ulcerative colitis or Crohn's disease, or a healthy co-twin of an affected twin (not recorded which). This sequence joins TRBV5-6 and TRBJ1-2. Material for sequencing was blood. Here the CDR3 reads CASRTTLYGYTF. Based on the CDR3 plus reference TRBV5-6 and TRBJ1-2, the full variable domain is DAGVTQSPTHLIKTRGQQVTLRCSPKSGHDTVSWYQQALGQGPQFIFQYYEEEERQRGNFPDRFSGHQFPNYSSELNVNALLLGDSALYLCASRTTLYGYTFGSGTRLTVV.